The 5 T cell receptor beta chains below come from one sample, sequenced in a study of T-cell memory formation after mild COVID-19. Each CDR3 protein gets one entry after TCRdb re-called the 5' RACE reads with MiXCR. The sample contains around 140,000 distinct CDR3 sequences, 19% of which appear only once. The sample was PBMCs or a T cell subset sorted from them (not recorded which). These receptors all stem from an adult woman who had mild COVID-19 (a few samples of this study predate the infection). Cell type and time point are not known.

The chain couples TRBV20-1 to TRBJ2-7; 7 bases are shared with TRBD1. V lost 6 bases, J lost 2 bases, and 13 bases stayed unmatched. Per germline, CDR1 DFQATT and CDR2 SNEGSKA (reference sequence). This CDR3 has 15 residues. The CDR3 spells CSASGQRLNTYEQYF. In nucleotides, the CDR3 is TGCAGTGCCTCGGGACAGCGACTTAATACCTACGAGCAGTACTTC.

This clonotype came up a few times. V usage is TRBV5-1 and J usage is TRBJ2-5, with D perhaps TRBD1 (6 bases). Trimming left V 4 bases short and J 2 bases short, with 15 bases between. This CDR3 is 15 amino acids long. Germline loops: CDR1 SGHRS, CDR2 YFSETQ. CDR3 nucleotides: TGCGCCAGCAGCCCGCGAACAGGGAGTCAAGAGACCCAGTACTTC. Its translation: CASSPRTGSQETQYF.

The CDR3 DNA is TGTGCCAGCAGCCCGACTAGCGGGGTAAACTACAATGAGCAGTTCTTC. It codes for CASSPTSGVNYNEQFF. The J gene is TRBJ2-1, the V gene TRBV7-2; 11 nucleotides align to TRBD2. Unmatched junction bases numbered 6, after V lost 5 bases and J lost 3 bases. The CDR3 runs 16 residues. Germline loops: CDR1 SGHTA, CDR2 FQGNSA. Supplemented by reference TRBV7-2 and TRBJ2-1, the full variable domain reads GAGVSQSPSNKVTEKGKDVELRCDPISGHTALYWYRQSLGQGLEFLIYFQGNSAPDKSGLPSDRFSAERTGGSVSTLTIQRTQQEDSAVYLCASSPTSGVNYNEQFFGPGTRLTVL.

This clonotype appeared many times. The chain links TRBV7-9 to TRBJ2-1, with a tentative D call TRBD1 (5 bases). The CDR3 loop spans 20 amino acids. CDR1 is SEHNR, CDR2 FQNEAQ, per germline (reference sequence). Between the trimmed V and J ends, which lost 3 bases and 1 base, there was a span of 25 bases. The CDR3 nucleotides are TGTGCCAGCAGCTTCCGAGACTTCCGAGCCAGGGTTCGATCCTACAATGAGCAGTTCTTC. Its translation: CASSFRDFRARVRSYNEQFF. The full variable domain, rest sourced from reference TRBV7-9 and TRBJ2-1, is DTGVSQNPRHKITKRGQNVTFRCDPISEHNRLYWYRQTLGQGPEFLTYFQNEAQLEKSRLLSDRFSAERPKGSFSTLEIQRTEQGDSAMYLCASSFRDFRARVRSYNEQFFGPGTRLTVL.

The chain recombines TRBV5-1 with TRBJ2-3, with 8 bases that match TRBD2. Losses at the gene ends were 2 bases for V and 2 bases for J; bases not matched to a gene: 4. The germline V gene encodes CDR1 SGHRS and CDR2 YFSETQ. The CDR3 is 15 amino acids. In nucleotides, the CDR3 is TGCGCCAGCAGCTTCATAGCGGGATCCACAGATACGCAGTATTTT. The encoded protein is CASSFIAGSTDTQYF.